A selection of T cell receptor beta chains follows, all from one sample in a study of spatial heterogeneity in lung cancer. TCRdb re-derived calls from the 5' RACE reads in MiXCR, one entry per CDR3 protein. The data show some 44,000 distinct CDR3 sequences, roughly an eighth seen once. The starting material was PBMCs, obtained at surgery. The source is a male donor with early-stage non-small cell lung cancer. Each CDR3 is given with its conserved first and last residue. D genes are given only for firm matches. The size field is filled for only some rows; it gives once, few, many or a size class.

>TRBJ2-4|NA|TRBV12-3/TRBV12-4|TRBD1
CASSLRTGTYHKNIQYF
TGTGCCAGCAGTTTAAGGACAGGGACTTACCACAAAAACATTCAGTACTTC
>TRBJ2-7|NA|TRBV6-6|TRBD2
CASSVGRSYEQYF
TGTGCCAGCAGCGTCGGGAGGTCCTACGAGCAGTACTTC
>TRBJ1-4|few|TRBV28|TRBD1
CAIRDRGLVLFF
TGTGCCATCCGGGACAGGGGGCTTGTTCTGTTTTTT
>TRBJ2-5|NA|TRBV5-1|TRBD1
CACRRRGQETQYF
TGCGCCTGCCGCCGCAGGGGGCAAGAGACCCAGTACTTC
>TRBJ1-2|few|TRBV20-1|TRBD1
CSARGGQGNLDGYTF
TGCAGTGCTAGAGGGGGACAGGGTAATTTGGATGGCTACACCTTC
>TRBJ2-7|few|TRBV2|NA
CASSPEVYEQYF
TGTGCCAGCAGCCCTGAGGTCTACGAGCAGTACTTC
>TRBJ2-6|many|TRBV15|NA
CATRGDDSGANVLTF
TGTGCCACCAGAGGGGATGACTCTGGGGCCAACGTCCTGACTTTC
>TRBJ1-1|NA|TRBV6-5|TRBD1
CASSQIGTGARGTEAFF
TGTGCCAGCAGCCAGATTGGGACAGGGGCGCGGGGAACTGAAGCTTTCTTT
>TRBJ2-3|NA|TRBV6-4|NA
CASSPDSPADTQYF
TGTGCCAGCAGTCCTGACAGTCCCGCAGATACGCAGTATTTT
>TRBJ1-2|NA|TRBV29-1|NA
CSALFGRGANGYTF
TGCAGCGCCCTATTTGGGCGAGGGGCGAATGGCTACACCTTC
>TRBJ1-5|few|TRBV7-2|TRBD1
CASSWGQGESQPQHF
TGTGCCAGCAGCTGGGGACAGGGGGAAAGCCAGCCCCAGCATTTT
>TRBJ2-2|few|TRBV7-2|TRBD2
CASSLVIAGDTGELFF
TGTGCCAGCAGCTTAGTAATAGCGGGAGACACCGGGGAGCTGTTTTTT
>TRBJ1-1|many|TRBV28|NA
CASSPTSSNTEAFF
TGTGCCAGCAGTCCTACAAGCTCGAACACTGAAGCTTTCTTT
>TRBJ1-2|many|TRBV10-3|NA
CAISEISGTNRGYTF
TGTGCCATCAGTGAAATCTCCGGGACCAACCGTGGCTACACCTTC
>TRBJ1-6|many|TRBV6-5|TRBD1
CASSYSGTANSPLHF
TGTGCCAGCAGTTACTCCGGGACAGCTAATTCACCCCTCCACTTT
>TRBJ2-1|many|TRBV29-1|NA
CSVEDKSYNEQFF
TGCAGCGTTGAAGATAAGTCTTACAATGAGCAGTTCTTC
>TRBJ2-2|many|TRBV29-1|NA
CSVSKNTGELFF
TGCAGCGTAAGCAAGAACACCGGGGAGCTGTTTTTT
>TRBJ1-2|few|TRBV7-3|NA
CATYGGGILVRGYTF
TGTGCCACGTATGGCGGGGGCATTCTAGTGAGAGGCTACACCTTC
>TRBJ2-7|NA|TRBV4-2|NA
CASSLTLGSSYEQYF
TGTGCCAGCAGCCTCACGCTCGGGAGCTCCTACGAGCAGTACTTC
>TRBJ2-5|few|TRBV5-1|NA
CASSPLEPQETQYF
TGCGCCAGCAGCCCACTAGAACCCCAAGAGACCCAGTACTTC
>TRBJ2-1|few|TRBV29-1|TRBD1
CSIQGAYSYNEQFF
TGCAGCATACAGGGGGCGTACTCCTACAATGAGCAGTTCTTC
>TRBJ2-7|NA|TRBV6-6|NA
CASIYSDRAAGSSYEQYF
TGTGCCAGCATCTATTCAGATCGGGCGGCCGGGAGCTCCTACGAGCAGTACTTC
>TRBJ2-7|many|TRBV20-1|NA
CSARKRRLGGEQYF
TGCAGTGCTAGAAAACGCCGGTTGGGAGGCGAGCAGTACTTC
>TRBJ2-2|many|TRBV11-2|TRBD1
CASSLTGQGGGELFF
TGTGCCAGCAGCCTCACGGGACAGGGAGGCGGGGAGCTGTTTTTT
>TRBJ2-2|few|TRBV6-4|TRBD1
CASSLTGFTGELFF
TGTGCCAGCAGTCTGACAGGGTTCACCGGGGAGCTGTTTTTT
>TRBJ2-3|few|TRBV5-1|TRBD2
CASSSWTSGRANTQYF
TGCGCCAGCAGCTCGTGGACTAGCGGGAGGGCAAATACGCAGTATTTT
>TRBJ2-7|few|TRBV20-1|NA
CSARVRALGEQYF
TGCAGTGCTAGGGTCAGGGCCCTTGGGGAGCAGTACTTC
>TRBJ2-1|many|TRBV7-2|NA
CASSFAGTGSEQFF
TGTGCCAGCAGCTTCGCCGGGACTGGGAGCGAGCAGTTCTTC
>TRBJ2-1|few|TRBV25-1|TRBD2
CASSDAAGATYNEQFF
TGTGCCAGCAGTGACGCTGCGGGAGCGACCTACAATGAGCAGTTCTTC
>TRBJ1-4|many|TRBV28|NA
CASSFNNEKLFF
TGTGCCAGCAGTTTTAATAATGAAAAACTGTTTTTT
>TRBJ1-1|NA|TRBV2|NA
CASSERVTEAFF
TGTGCCAGCAGTGAAAGGGTCACTGAAGCTTTCTTT
>TRBJ1-4|NA|TRBV20-1|NA
CSAQEANRFNEKLFF
TGCAGTGCTCAAGAGGCGAACAGGTTTAATGAAAAACTGTTTTTT
>TRBJ2-3|many|TRBV6-1|NA
CASGDLSVSPDTQYF
TGTGCCAGCGGTGACCTGTCCGTGAGTCCAGATACGCAGTATTTT
>TRBJ1-5|few|TRBV3-1|TRBD1
CASSQAPGGHQPQHF
TGTGCCAGCAGCCAAGCCCCAGGGGGCCATCAGCCCCAGCATTTT
>TRBJ2-1|NA|TRBV5-1|NA
CASSPDRAVIIEQFF
TGCGCCAGCAGTCCCGACCGGGCGGTAATAATCGAGCAGTTCTTC
>TRBJ1-5|many|TRBV7-3|NA
CASSNANQPQHF
TGTGCCAGCAGCAACGCAAATCAGCCCCAGCATTTT
>TRBJ1-6|few|TRBV11-2|NA
CASSLGRAGNSPLHF
TGTGCCAGCAGCTTAGGCAGGGCTGGCAATTCACCCCTCCACTTT
>TRBJ1-5|few|TRBV20-1|NA
CSAQDLSRGQPQHF
TGCAGTGCCCAAGACCTCTCCCGGGGTCAGCCCCAGCATTTT
>TRBJ2-7|many|TRBV2|NA
CASSVPETYEQYF
TGTGCCAGCAGTGTTCCGGAGACCTACGAGCAGTACTTC
>TRBJ1-2|many|TRBV5-1|NA
CASSLAPGSIYGYTF
TGCGCCAGCAGCTTGGCCCCAGGGAGTATCTATGGCTACACCTTC
>TRBJ2-5|few|TRBV7-7|NA
CASSLYTGQETQYF
TGTGCTAGCAGCCTTTACACAGGACAAGAGACCCAGTACTTC
>TRBJ2-7|few|TRBV6-2/TRBV6-3|NA
CASTQVPSYEQYF
TGTGCCAGCACCCAAGTCCCCTCCTACGAGCAGTACTTC
>TRBJ1-3|NA|TRBV3-1|NA
CASSQGTGPGNTIYF
TGTGCCAGCAGCCAAGGGACGGGCCCTGGAAACACCATATATTTT
>TRBJ2-7|few|TRBV5-1|NA
CASSFDGNSYEQYF
TGCGCCAGCAGCTTTGACGGCAACTCCTACGAGCAGTACTTC
>TRBJ1-2|NA|TRBV5-1|TRBD1
CASSLEQGADYGYTF
TGCGCCAGCAGCTTGGAACAGGGGGCTGACTATGGCTACACCTTC
>TRBJ1-5|NA|TRBV28|TRBD1
CASSLWALRTGGAGQPQHF
TGTGCCAGCAGTTTATGGGCCCTTCGCACAGGGGGCGCGGGTCAGCCCCAGCATTTT
>TRBJ1-4|few|TRBV3-1|NA
CASSQESGIGEKLFF
TGTGCCAGCAGCCAAGAATCAGGGATTGGAGAAAAACTGTTTTTT
>TRBJ2-5|NA|TRBV5-1|NA
CASNRDGQETQYF
TGCGCCAGCAACCGGGACGGCCAAGAGACCCAGTACTTC